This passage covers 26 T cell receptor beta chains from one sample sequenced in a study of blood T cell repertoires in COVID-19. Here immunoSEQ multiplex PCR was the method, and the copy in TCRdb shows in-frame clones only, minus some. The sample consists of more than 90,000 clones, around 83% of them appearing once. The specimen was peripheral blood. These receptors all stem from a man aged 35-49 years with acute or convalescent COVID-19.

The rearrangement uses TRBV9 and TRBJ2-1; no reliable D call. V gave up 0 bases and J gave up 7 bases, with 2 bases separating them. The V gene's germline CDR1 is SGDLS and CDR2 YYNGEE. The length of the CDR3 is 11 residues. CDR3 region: CASSVANEQFF. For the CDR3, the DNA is TGTGCCAGCAGCGTAGCAAATGAGCAGTTCTTC.

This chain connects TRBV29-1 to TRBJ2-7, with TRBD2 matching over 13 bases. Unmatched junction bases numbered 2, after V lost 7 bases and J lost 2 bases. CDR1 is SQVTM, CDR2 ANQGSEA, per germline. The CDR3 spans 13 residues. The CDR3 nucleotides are TGCAGCGGGGGACTAGCGGGAACCTACGAGCAGTACTTC. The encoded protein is CSGGLAGTYEQYF.

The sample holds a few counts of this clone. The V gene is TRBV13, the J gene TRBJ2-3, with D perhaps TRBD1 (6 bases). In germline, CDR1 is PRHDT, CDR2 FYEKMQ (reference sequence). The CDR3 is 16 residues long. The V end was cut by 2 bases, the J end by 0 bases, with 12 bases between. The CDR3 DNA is TGTGCCAGCAGCTTACTTGGGACACTTAGCACAGATACGCAGTATTTT. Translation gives CASSLLGTLSTDTQYF.

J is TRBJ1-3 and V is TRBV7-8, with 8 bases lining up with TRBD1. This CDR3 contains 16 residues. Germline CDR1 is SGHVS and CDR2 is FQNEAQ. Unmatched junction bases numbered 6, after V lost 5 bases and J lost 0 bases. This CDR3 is CASSHQGAVSGNTIYF. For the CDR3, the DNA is TGTGCCAGCAGCCACCAGGGGGCAGTCTCTGGAAACACCATATATTTT.

The CDR3 loop is CSASREEAFF. CDR3 coding DNA: TGCAGTGCTAGTCGGGAAGAAGCTTTCTTT. This chain connects TRBV20-1 to TRBJ1-1; no clear D gene. The V end lost 3 bases, the J end lost 8 bases, and 7 bases lay between the germline ends. This CDR3 is built from 10 residues. Looked up from germline, CDR1 is DFQATT and CDR2 is SNEGSKA (reference sequence).

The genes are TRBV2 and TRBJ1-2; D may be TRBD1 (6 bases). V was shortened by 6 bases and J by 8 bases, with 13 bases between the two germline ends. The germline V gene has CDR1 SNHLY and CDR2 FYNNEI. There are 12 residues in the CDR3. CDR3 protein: CASSDHRDGYTF. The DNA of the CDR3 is TGTGCCAGCAGCGACCACAGGGACGGCTACACCTTC.

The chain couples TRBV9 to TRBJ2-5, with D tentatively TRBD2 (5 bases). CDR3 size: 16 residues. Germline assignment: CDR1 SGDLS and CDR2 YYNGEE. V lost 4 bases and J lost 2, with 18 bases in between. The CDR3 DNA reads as TGTGCCAGCAGCCACCTCAGAGGAGAGCGGCAAGAGACCCAGTACTTC. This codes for CASSHLRGERQETQYF.

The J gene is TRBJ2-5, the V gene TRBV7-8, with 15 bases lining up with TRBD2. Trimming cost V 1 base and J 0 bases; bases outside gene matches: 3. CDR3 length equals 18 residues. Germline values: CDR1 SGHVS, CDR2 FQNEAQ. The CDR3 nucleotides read TGTGCCAGCAGCTTAGGGGGACTAGCGGGGGGCAACCAAGAGACCCAGTACTTC. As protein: CASSLGGLAGGNQETQYF.

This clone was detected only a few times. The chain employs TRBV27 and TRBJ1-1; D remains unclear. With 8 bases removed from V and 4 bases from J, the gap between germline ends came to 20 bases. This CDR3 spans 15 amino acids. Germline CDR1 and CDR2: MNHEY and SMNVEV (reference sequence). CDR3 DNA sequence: TGTGCCAGCCATCCAGCGGTTGGAGGTAGCACTGAAGCTTTCTTT. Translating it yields CASHPAVGGSTEAFF.

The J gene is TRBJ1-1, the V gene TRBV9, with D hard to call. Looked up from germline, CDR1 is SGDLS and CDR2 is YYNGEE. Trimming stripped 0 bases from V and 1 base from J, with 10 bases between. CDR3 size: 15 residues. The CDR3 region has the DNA TGTGCCAGCAGCGTAGTAAGGGAGAGGAACACTGAAGCTTTCTTT. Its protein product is CASSVVRERNTEAFF.

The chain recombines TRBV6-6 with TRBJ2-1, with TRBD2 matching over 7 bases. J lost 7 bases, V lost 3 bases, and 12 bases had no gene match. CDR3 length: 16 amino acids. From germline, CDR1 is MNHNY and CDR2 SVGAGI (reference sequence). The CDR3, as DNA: TGTGCCAGCAGTTATATGACTAGCCTCGTGGGGAATGAGCAGTTCTTC. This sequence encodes CASSYMTSLVGNEQFF.

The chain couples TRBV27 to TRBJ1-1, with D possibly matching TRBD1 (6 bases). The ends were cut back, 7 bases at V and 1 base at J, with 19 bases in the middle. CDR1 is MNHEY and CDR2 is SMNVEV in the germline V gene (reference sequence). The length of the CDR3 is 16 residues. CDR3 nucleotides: TGTGCCAGCAAGAGGGGGTTAGGGGGGGCGAACACTGAAGCTTTCTTT. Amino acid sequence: CASKRGLGGANTEAFF.

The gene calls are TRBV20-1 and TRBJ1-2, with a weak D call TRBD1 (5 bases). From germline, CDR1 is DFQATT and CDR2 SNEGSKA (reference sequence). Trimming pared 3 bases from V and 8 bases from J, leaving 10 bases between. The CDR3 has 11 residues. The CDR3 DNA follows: TGCAGTGCTAGGAGGCAGGGCGGCTACACCTTC. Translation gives CSARRQGGYTF.

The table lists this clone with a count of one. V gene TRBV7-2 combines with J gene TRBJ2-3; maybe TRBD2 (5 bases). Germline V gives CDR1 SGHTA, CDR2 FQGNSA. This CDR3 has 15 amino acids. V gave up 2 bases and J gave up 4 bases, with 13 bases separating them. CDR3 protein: CASSLTRERADTQYF. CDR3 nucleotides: TGTGCCAGCAGCTTAACGAGGGAGAGGGCAGATACGCAGTATTTT.

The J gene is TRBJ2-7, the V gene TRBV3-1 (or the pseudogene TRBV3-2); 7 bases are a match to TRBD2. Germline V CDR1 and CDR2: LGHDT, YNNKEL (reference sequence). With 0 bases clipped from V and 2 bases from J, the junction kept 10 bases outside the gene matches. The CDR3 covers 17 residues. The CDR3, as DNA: TGTGCCAGCAGCCAAGAGGTAATAGCGGGTTTTACCTACGAGCAGTACTTC. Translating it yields CASSQEVIAGFTYEQYF.

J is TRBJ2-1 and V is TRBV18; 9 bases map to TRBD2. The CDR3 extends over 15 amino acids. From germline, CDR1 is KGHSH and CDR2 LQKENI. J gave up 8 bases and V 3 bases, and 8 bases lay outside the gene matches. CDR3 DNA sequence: TGTGCCAGCTCACCGTCCGGGACTAGCTGGGATGAGCAGTTCTTC. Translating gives CASSPSGTSWDEQFF.

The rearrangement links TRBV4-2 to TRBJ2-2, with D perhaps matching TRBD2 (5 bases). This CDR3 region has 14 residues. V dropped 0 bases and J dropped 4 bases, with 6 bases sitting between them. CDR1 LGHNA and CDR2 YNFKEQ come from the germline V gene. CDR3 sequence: CASSQDGSTGELFF. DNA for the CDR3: TGTGCCAGCAGCCAAGATGGGAGCACCGGGGAGCTGTTTTTT.

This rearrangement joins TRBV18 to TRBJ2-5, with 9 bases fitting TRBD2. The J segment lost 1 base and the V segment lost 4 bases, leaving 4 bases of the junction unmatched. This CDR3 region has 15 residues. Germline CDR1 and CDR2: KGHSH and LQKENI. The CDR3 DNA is TGTGCCAGCTCACAGGCTAGCGGGGCCCAAGAGACCCAGTACTTC. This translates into CASSQASGAQETQYF.

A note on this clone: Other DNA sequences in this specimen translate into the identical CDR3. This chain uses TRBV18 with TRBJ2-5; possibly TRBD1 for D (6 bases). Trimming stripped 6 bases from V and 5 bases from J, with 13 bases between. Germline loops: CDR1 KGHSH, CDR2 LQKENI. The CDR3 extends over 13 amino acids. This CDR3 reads CASSPTGRETQYF. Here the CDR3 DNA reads TGTGCCAGCTCCCCGACAGGTCGGGAGACCCAGTACTTC.

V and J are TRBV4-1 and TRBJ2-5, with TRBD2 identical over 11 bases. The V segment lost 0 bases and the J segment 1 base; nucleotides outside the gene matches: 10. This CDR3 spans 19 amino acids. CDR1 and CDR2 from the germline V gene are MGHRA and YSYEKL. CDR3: CASSQDLPGTSGSQETQYF. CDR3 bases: TGCGCCAGCAGCCAAGATCTTCCCGGGACTAGCGGTTCCCAAGAGACCCAGTACTTC.

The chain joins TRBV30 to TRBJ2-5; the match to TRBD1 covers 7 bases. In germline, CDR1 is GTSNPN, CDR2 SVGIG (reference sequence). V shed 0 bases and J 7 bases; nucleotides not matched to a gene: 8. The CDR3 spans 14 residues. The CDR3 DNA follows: TGTGCCTGGAGTGTAATACAGGGGATGGGGACCCAGTACTTC. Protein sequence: CAWSVIQGMGTQYF. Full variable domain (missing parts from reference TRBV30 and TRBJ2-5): SQTIHQWPATLVQPVGSPLSLECTVEGTSNPNLYWYRQAAGRGLQLLFYSVGIGQISSEVPQNLSASRPQDRQFILSSKKLLLSDSGFYLCAWSVIQGMGTQYFGPGTRLLVL.

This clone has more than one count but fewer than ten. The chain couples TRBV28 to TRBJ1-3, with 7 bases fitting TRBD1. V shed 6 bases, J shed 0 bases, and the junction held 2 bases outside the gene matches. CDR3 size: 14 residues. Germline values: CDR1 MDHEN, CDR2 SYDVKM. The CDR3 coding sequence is TGTGCCAGCAGGTACAGGGGCTCTGGAAACACCATATATTTT. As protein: CASRYRGSGNTIYF.

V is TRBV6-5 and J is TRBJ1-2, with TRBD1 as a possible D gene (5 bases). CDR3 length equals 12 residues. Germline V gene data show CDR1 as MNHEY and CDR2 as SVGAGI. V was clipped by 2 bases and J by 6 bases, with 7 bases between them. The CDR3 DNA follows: TGTGCCAGCAGTTACACAGGCCATGGCTACACCTTC. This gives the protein CASSYTGHGYTF.

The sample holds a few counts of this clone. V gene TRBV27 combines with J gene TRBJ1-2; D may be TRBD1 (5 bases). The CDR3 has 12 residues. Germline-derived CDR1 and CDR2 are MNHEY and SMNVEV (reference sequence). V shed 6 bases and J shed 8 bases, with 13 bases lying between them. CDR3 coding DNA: TGTGCCAGCAGGCAGTCCGGGGGGGGCTACACCTTC. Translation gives CASRQSGGGYTF.

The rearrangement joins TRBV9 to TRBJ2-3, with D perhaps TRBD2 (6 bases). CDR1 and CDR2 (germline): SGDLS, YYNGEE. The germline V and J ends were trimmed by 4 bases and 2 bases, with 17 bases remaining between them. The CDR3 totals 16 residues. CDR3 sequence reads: CASSTHAGLLTDTQYF. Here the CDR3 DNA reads TGTGCCAGCAGCACCCACGCGGGACTTCTCACAGATACGCAGTATTTT.

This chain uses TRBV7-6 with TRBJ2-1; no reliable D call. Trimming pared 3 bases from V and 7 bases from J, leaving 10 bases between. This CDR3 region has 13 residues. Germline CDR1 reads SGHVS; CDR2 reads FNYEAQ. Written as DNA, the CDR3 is TGTGCCAGCAGCTTGGTGCGGAGTAATGAGCAGTTCTTC. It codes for CASSLVRSNEQFF. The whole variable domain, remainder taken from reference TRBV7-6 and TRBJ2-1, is GAGVSQSPRYKVTKRGQDVALRCDPISGHVSLYWYRQALGQGPEFLTYFNYEAQQDKSGLPNDRFSAERPEGSISTLTIQRTEQRDSAMYRCASSLVRSNEQFFGPGTRLTVL.